The T cell receptor (beta chain) under discussion was sequenced for a study of OX40 agonist ivuxolimab in advanced cancers. The germline CDR1 and CDR2 sequences are SGHVS and FNYEAQ. Trimming shortened V by 5 bases and J by 6 bases, and 6 bases separated the two germline ends. This CDR3 spans 11 amino acids. Produced via immunoSEQ multiplex PCR; TCRdb's table is partial and in-frame only. The data hold about 82,000 clones, with 85% to 90% observed a single time. The TCR was taken from an adult with an advanced solid tumor such as melanoma, head and neck, liver or kidney cancer. The genes are TRBV7-6 and TRBJ2-3; D unresolved. This sample comprised CD4+ or CD8+ T cells sorted from blood, obtained in a trial of the OX40 agonist ivuxolimab. The CDR3 region is CASSQEDTQYF. The CDR3, as DNA: TGTGCCAGCAGCCAAGAGGATACGCAGTATTTT.